Listed below are T cell receptor beta chains from one sample, sequenced in a study of blood T cell repertoires in COVID-19. TCRdb's table, derived via immunoSEQ multiplex PCR, lists solely in-frame clones and lacks some. The table shows 150,000 to 170,000 clones, with approximately 80% occurring only once. Sequenced sample: peripheral blood. The receptors were sampled from a woman in her fifties or sixties with COVID-19, enrolled during active disease. Each CDR3 is given without its conserved first and last residue.

TRBV30	TRBJ1-2	AWSVALSGGYT
TRBV11-3	TRBJ2-1	ARVRGKLERYNEQF
TRBV5-4	TRBJ1-4	ASSLSGQTNEKLF
TRBV5-1	TRBJ1-3	ASSLEPQGRAGNTIY
TRBV18	TRBJ2-5	ASSPPTTSGGAGTQY
TRBV6-1	TRBJ1-1	ASSELQGNTEAF
TRBV14	TRBJ1-1	ASSQIRQTEAF
TRBV12-3/TRBV12-4	TRBJ1-2	ASSLQTFYGYT
TRBV5-8	TRBJ1-6	ASRPPGNKASPLH
TRBV7-9	TRBJ1-1	ASSKTDYTEAF
TRBV25-1	TRBJ2-2	ASSNSGTGLTGELF
TRBV7-9	TRBJ2-7	ASSSPEEGYEQY
TRBV4-2	TRBJ2-2	ASSWGGGELF
TRBV7-6	TRBJ1-5	ASSSGTGYPPQH
TRBV5-1	TRBJ2-4	ASSLEGSGGAWTKNIQY
TRBV5-6	TRBJ2-2	ASSRDSNTGELF
TRBV28	TRBJ2-7	ASSPGGSYYEQY
TRBV5-1	TRBJ2-3	ASSLLAERTDTQY
TRBV25-1	TRBJ1-2	ASSESRSDGYT
TRBV10-3	TRBJ1-2	AISGAEAANYGYT
TRBV11-2	TRBJ1-6	ASSLGDSLLSSYNSPLH
TRBV29-1	TRBJ2-7	SVMGLAGSYEQY
TRBV18	TRBJ2-2	ASSDLRTANTGELF
TRBV7-9	TRBJ1-5	ASSLALAGRGVGQPQH
TRBV20-1	TRBJ1-5	SASTGQSNQPQH
TRBV7-9	TRBJ2-1	ASSPGLAGGYEQF
TRBV27	TRBJ1-1	ASSHTGGTEAF
TRBV5-1	TRBJ1-2	ASSPQQQVYGYT
TRBV2	TRBJ2-3	ASSEPRLAGSDTQY
TRBV19	TRBJ1-3	ASTELGNTIY
TRBV10-3	TRBJ2-7	AISSDRAEQY
TRBV25-1	TRBJ1-4	ASSGASRGNEKLF
TRBV9	TRBJ1-4	ASSVGTGTNEKLF
TRBV5-1	TRBJ1-3	ASSLASVSGNTIY
TRBV10-3	TRBJ1-2	AISESEDYGYT
TRBV6-1	TRBJ2-7	ASSDSGRAYEQY
TRBV18	TRBJ2-2	ASSRGQNTGELF
TRBV18	TRBJ2-5	ASSPRTSGAGETQY
TRBV9	TRBJ2-5	ASSVGVAGLQETQY
TRBV4-1	TRBJ1-1	ASSQEAQQGGTEAF